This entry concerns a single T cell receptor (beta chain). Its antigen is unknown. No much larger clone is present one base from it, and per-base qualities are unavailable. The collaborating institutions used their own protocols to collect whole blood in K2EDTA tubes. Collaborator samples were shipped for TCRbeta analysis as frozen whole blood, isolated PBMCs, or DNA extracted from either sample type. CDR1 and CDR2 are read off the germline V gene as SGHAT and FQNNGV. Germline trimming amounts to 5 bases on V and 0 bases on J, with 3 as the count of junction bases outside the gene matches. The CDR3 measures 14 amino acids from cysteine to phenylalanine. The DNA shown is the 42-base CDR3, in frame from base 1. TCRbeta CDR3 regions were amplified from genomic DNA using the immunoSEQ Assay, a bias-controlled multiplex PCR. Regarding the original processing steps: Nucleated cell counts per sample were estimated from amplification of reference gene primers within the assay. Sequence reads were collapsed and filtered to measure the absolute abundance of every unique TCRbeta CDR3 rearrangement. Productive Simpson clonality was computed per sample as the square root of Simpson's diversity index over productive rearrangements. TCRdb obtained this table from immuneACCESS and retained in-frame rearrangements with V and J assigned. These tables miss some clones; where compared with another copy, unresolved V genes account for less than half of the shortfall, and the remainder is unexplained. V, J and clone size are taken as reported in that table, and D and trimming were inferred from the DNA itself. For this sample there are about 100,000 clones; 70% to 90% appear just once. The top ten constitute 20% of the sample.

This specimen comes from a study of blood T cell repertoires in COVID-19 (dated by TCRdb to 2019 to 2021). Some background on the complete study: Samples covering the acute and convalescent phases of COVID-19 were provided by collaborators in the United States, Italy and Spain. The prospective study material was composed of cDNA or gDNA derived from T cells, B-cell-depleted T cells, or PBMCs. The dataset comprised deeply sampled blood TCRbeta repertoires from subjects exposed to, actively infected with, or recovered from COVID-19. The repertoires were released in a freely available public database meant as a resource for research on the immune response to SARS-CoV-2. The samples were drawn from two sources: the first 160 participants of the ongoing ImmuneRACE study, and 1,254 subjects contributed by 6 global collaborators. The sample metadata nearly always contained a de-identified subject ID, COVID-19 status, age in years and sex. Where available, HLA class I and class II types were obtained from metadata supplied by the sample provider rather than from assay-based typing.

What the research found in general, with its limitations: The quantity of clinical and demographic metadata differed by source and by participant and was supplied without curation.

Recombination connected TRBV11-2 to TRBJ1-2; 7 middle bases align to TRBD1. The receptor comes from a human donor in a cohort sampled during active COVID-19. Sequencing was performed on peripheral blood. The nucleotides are TGTGCCAGCAGCACACAGGGGTCTAACTATGGCTACACCTTC. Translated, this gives CASSTQGSNYGYTF.